A single sample is the source of the 2 T cell receptor beta chains below, sequenced in a study of STAT5B mutations in CD4+ large granular lymphocyte leukemia. Method: immunoSEQ multiplex PCR; TCRdb's copy keeps in-frame clones and lacks some. The data show 20,000 to 25,000 clones, roughly three quarters seen once. Source material: CD4+ T cells from blood buffy coats. These receptors all stem from a human donor in good health.

The CDR3 loop is CASSLYAGGGADTDTQYF. CDR3 nucleotides: TGTGCCAGCAGCTTATATGCGGGAGGCGGGGCGGACACAGATACGCAGTATTTT. V gene TRBV7-9 combines with J gene TRBJ2-3; 8 bases match TRBD2. The CDR3 is made up of 18 amino acids. Germline V CDR1 and CDR2: SEHNR, FQNEAQ (reference sequence). V lost 2 bases, J lost 2 bases, and 12 bases stayed unmatched.

The chain joins TRBV10-3 to TRBJ2-1; 8 bases are a match to TRBD2. The CDR3 totals 12 residues. V was pared by 10 bases and J by 5 bases, with 4 bases of the junction left unmatched. The germline V gene encodes CDR1 ENHRY and CDR2 SYGVKD. The CDR3 protein is CASSGANNEQFF. The DNA for the CDR3 is TGTGCCAGTAGCGGGGCGAACAATGAGCAGTTCTTC.